The entry below describes one T cell receptor beta chain. Measured with immunoSEQ multiplex PCR; TCRdb has only the in-frame clones, and not every one. The sample has approximately 99,000 clones, around 87% seen once. The CDR3 covers 14 residues. The V gene's germline CDR1 is MDHEN and CDR2 SYDVKM. Trimming took off 3 bases at V and 5 bases at J, with 13 bases between the two ends. The record originates from a study of blood T cell repertoires in COVID-19. Looking at the study overall: The United States, Italy and Spain were the sources of the acute and convalescent COVID-19 samples.

The clonotype comes from a human donor in a cohort sampled during active COVID-19. Sequencing was carried out using peripheral blood. The chain combines TRBV28 with TRBJ1-1; D uncertain. The CDR3 loop reads CASSLVTAWTEAFF. The DNA for the CDR3 is TGTGCCAGCAGTTTGGTAACAGCTTGGACTGAAGCTTTCTTT.